This note documents a single TCR beta chain sequence. What it recognizes is unknown. PCR employed 60 Vbeta and 13 Jbeta primers. Generated by immunoSEQ multiplex PCR, the TCRdb table keeps only in-frame clones and is missing some. The data hold around 190,000 clones, with 87% observed a single time. The data were obtained in a study of cytomegalovirus exposure and HLA in healthy donors. Overall study findings and caveats: Cytomegalovirus-associated status was assigned to approximately 160 TCR beta chains. Segments of the TCR beta V type were, in most cases, productive about 87% or about 30% of the time in an earlier analysis. DRB1 showed the most TCR associations and HLA-C the fewest in a later analysis, as rates varied by HLA locus.

This sequence originates from a boy under 10 years old in good health and CMV-seronegative. The sample comprised PBMCs.

The CDR3 reads CASSPGQGTDTQYF. The CDR3 nucleotides read TGTGCCAGCAGCCCGGGACAGGGCACAGATACGCAGTATTTT. The chain has TRBV7-9 and TRBJ2-3, with 8 bases lining up with TRBD1. This CDR3 is built from 14 residues. Germline V lookup: CDR1 SEHNR, CDR2 FQNEAQ (reference sequence). V was clipped by 5 bases and J by 1 base; unmatched bases: 2.